This TCR beta chain was retrieved from a study of blood T cell repertoires in COVID-19. Study-level information: From the United States, Italy and Spain came samples of acute and convalescent COVID-19.

Authors' data handling: Researchers report that nucleated cell counts were estimated from reference gene primer amplification. The table came from immunoSEQ multiplex PCR; TCRdb's copy has only in-frame clones and leaves some out. That table is the source of V, J and clone size, and D and trimming were worked out from the DNA. The sample has under 110,000 clones, about 90% seen once. The CDR3 is 14 residues long. V lost 6 bases and J lost 4; bases outside the gene matches: 7. Germline lookup yields CDR1 SNHLY and CDR2 FYNNEI. This receptor was taken from a man between 45 and 60 years old with acute or convalescent COVID-19. The sequencing sample was made of peripheral blood. This chain uses TRBV2 with TRBJ1-2, with 8 bases aligning to TRBD1. CDR3 nucleotides: TGTGCCAGCAGAGGACAGGGTAGTGGCTATGGCTACACCTTC. Its translation: CASRGQGSGYGYTF. The full variable domain, rest sourced from reference TRBV2 and TRBJ1-2, is EPEVTQTPSHQVTQMGQEVILRCVPISNHLYFYWYRQILGQKVEFLVSFYNNEISEKSEIFDDQFSVERPDGSNFTLKIRSTKLEDSAMYFCASRGQGSGYGYTFGSGTRLTVV.